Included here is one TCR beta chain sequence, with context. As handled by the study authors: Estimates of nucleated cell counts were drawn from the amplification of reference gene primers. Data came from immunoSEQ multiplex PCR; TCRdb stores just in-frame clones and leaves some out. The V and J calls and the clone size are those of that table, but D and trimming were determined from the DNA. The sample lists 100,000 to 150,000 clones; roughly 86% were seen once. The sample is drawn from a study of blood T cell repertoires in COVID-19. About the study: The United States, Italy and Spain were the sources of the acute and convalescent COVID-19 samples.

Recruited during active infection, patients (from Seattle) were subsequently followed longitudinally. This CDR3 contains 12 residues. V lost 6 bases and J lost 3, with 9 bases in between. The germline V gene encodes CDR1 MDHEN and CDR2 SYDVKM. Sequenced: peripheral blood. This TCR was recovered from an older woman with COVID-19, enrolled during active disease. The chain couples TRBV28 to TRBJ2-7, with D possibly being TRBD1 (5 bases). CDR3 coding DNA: TGTGCCAGCAGGAAAGACAGCTACGAGCAGTACTTC. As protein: CASRKDSYEQYF.